The rows below give T cell receptor beta chains drawn from one sample of a study of blood T cell repertoires in COVID-19. TCRdb's copy holds only in-frame clones and misses some; the assay was immunoSEQ multiplex PCR. The sample includes about 110,000 clones, approximately 81% of them seen just once. Specimen: peripheral blood. These receptors were collected from a human donor in a cohort sampled during active COVID-19. Both conserved end residues are part of each CDR3. The D gene is left open where the match is weak. Part of the rows lack a size; the others show once, few, many or a class for expanded clones.

length,size,D,V,J,CDR3,DNA
14,.,TRBD2,TRBV6-5,TRBJ2-5,CASSLAGGRETQYF,TGTGCCAGCAGCTTAGCGGGGGGACGGGAGACCCAGTACTTC
13,.,TRBD2,TRBV30,TRBJ2-7,CAWSGLAVDEQYF,TGTGCCTGGTCGGGACTAGCTGTGGACGAGCAGTACTTC
13,once,.,TRBV6-1,TRBJ1-1,CASTLTENTEAFF,TGTGCCAGCACCTTGACAGAGAACACTGAAGCTTTCTTT
13,.,.,TRBV5-5,TRBJ1-1,CASSLVVYTEAFF,TGTGCCAGCAGCTTGGTTGTCTACACTGAAGCTTTCTTT
14,few,TRBD1,TRBV7-2,TRBJ1-2,CASSSGTGPYGYTF,TGTGCCAGCAGCTCCGGGACAGGGCCCTATGGCTACACCTTC
15,few,.,TRBV28,TRBJ2-3,CASRATGPGAYTQYF,TGTGCCAGCAGGGCTACAGGGCCCGGTGCGTATACGCAGTATTTT
15,.,.,TRBV7-2,TRBJ2-5,CASSPHKGGQETQYF,TGTGCCAGCAGCCCTCATAAGGGGGGGCAAGAGACCCAGTACTTC
13,.,.,TRBV6-5,TRBJ2-7,CASSTSGEVEQYF,TGTGCCAGCAGTACCTCGGGGGAAGTGGAGCAGTACTTC
15,.,.,TRBV10-1,TRBJ2-1,CASSAEAGWDNEQFF,TGCGCCAGCAGTGCTGAGGCGGGGTGGGACAATGAGCAGTTCTTC
13,.,TRBD1,TRBV29-1,TRBJ1-3,CSVHTGDGNTIYF,TGCAGCGTTCATACAGGGGATGGAAACACCATATATTTT
16,.,TRBD1,TRBV24-1,TRBJ1-4,CATSEGDSRGNEKLFF,TGTGCCACCAGTGAGGGGGACAGCCGGGGTAATGAAAAACTGTTTTTT
14,few,TRBD1,TRBV4-2,TRBJ1-1,CASSFQQGDTEAFF,TGTGCCAGCAGCTTCCAACAGGGGGACACTGAAGCTTTCTTT
15,.,.,TRBV7-9,TRBJ2-7,CASSSYRQTDYEQYF,TGTGCCAGCAGCTCCTATAGACAGACAGACTACGAGCAGTACTTC
14,once,.,TRBV2,TRBJ1-1,CATSLQGMNTEAFF,TGTGCCACCTCACTACAGGGCATGAACACTGAAGCTTTCTTT
16,.,.,TRBV9,TRBJ2-7,CASSSTTRDNNYEQYF,TGTGCCAGCAGCTCCACGACCCGGGACAACAACTACGAGCAGTACTTC
15,.,TRBD1,TRBV24-1,TRBJ2-3,CASSGTGGVTDTQYF,TGTGCTTCATCCGGGACAGGGGGCGTCACAGATACGCAGTATTTT
13,.,TRBD1,TRBV19,TRBJ2-5,CASKGTGRETQYF,TGTGCCAGTAAGGGGACAGGGAGGGAGACCCAGTACTTC
15,few,TRBD1,TRBV9,TRBJ1-4,CASSEQGQGLEKLFF,TGTGCCAGCAGCGAACAGGGACAGGGTCTTGAAAAACTGTTTTTT
18,.,.,TRBV1,TRBJ2-6,CTSSPPGQVGSGANVLTF,.
15,.,.,TRBV7-9,TRBJ1-4,CASSSRQETNEKLFF,TGTGCCAGCAGCAGCCGACAGGAGACTAATGAAAAACTGTTTTTT
13,.,.,TRBV7-3,TRBJ2-5,CASSLSGWETQYF,TGTGCCAGCAGCTTATCGGGATGGGAGACCCAGTACTTC
12,once,.,TRBV6-5,TRBJ2-1,CASKAGYNEQFF,TGTGCCAGCAAAGCGGGTTACAATGAGCAGTTCTTC
14,.,.,TRBV10-1,TRBJ2-5,CASSENGRATAQYF,TGCGCCAGCAGTGAGAACGGCAGGGCAACAGCCCAGTACTTC
14,.,.,TRBV12-5,TRBJ2-7,CASGLVGLSYEQYF,TGTGCTAGTGGTTTGGTTGGACTCTCCTACGAGCAGTACTTC
13,.,.,TRBV27,TRBJ2-2,CASMRAQTGELFF,TGTGCCAGCATGCGGGCGCAGACCGGGGAGCTGTTTTTT
14,.,.,TRBV7-2,TRBJ1-2,CASRAGLGAGGYTF,TGTGCCAGCAGGGCAGGCCTAGGGGCCGGCGGCTACACCTTC
16,.,TRBD1,TRBV9,TRBJ1-1,CASSVTGGGMNTEAFF,TGTGCCAGCAGCGTAACGGGAGGGGGCATGAACACTGAAGCTTTCTTT
13,.,.,TRBV2,TRBJ1-1,CASSFDRNTEAFF,TGTGCCAGCAGTTTCGACAGGAACACTGAAGCTTTCTTT
14,.,.,TRBV5-1,TRBJ2-7,CASSPGGAGYEQYF,TGCGCCAGCAGCCCCGGAGGGGCCGGATACGAGCAGTACTTC
14,once,.,TRBV4-3,TRBJ2-7,CASSQGPGSYEQYF,TGCGCCAGCAGCCAAGGTCCAGGGTCCTACGAGCAGTACTTC